This is a list of T cell receptor beta chains from one sample in a study of shared clonotypes between healthy human individuals. The table came from immunoSEQ multiplex PCR; TCRdb's copy has only in-frame clones and leaves some out. In the table there are about a million clones, around 80% of which are singletons. The sample comprised memory CD4+ T cells sorted from blood. The source is a man aged 18-30 years in good health. Each CDR3 is given with its conserved first and last residue. Each record gives: V gene, J gene, CDR3 protein.

TRBV5-6	TRBJ1-5	CASSFTGGGHQPQHF
TRBV7-9	TRBJ1-1	CASSPRRTVNTEAFF
TRBV5-1	TRBJ2-2	CASNWGSGWSGELFF
TRBV4-1	TRBJ1-1	CASSQPLGRDTEAFF
TRBV2	TRBJ2-5	CASSTLLGGETQYF
TRBV6-1	TRBJ1-1	CASRASLAGNTEAFF
TRBV6-1	TRBJ1-3	CASSETGLWGNTIYF
TRBV5-1	TRBJ1-1	CASSLGQNNGEAFF
TRBV5-6	TRBJ2-2	CASSLVNTGELFF
TRBV5-1	TRBJ2-3	CASREGRTDTQYF
TRBV7-9	TRBJ2-5	CASSLAQETQYF
TRBV4-1	TRBJ2-2	CASSQTGQGISGELFF
TRBV10-3	TRBJ2-6	CATAGSSGANVLTF